The present entry profiles one T cell receptor (beta chain) with its context. This receptor's antigen is unknown. No base quality information exists; no much larger clone differs at one position. V drops 5 bases and J drops 9 bases, leaving 19 bases in between. From its cysteine to its phenylalanine, the CDR3 spans 14 amino acids. Only the CDR3 DNA is retained, 42 bases long and in frame from the first base. CDR1 and CDR2, looked up from the germline V gene (reference sequence), are PRHDT and FYEKMQ. The source of the sample is a study of blood T cell repertoires in COVID-19 (dated by TCRdb to about 2020). A note on the overall study: Samples covering the acute and convalescent phases of COVID-19 were provided by collaborators in the United States, Italy and Spain. The material from the prospective study consisted of cDNA or gDNA derived from T cells, B-cell-depleted T cells, or PBMCs. Deeply sampled blood TCRbeta repertoires from subjects exposed to, actively infected with, or recovered from COVID-19 were included in the dataset. The repertoires were released in a freely available public database meant as a resource for research on the immune response to SARS-CoV-2. The samples were drawn from the first 160 participants of the ongoing ImmuneRACE study and from under 1,500 subjects provided by 6 global collaborators. A de-identified subject ID, COVID-19 status, age in years and sex were almost always included in the sample metadata. HLA class I and class II types, where available, came from metadata supplied by the sample provider rather than from assay-based typing. Study-level results and caveats: Clinical and demographic metadata were provided uncurated, with the amount varying by source and participant.

Participants in the prospective study were enrolled through a virtual design, were aged roughly 18 to 95 years, and lived in 20 to 30 United States geographic areas. To assign participants to cohorts, the prospective study relied on clinical history that participants themselves reported in a screening survey and a study questionnaire. Mobile phlebotomists in the prospective study collected whole blood, serum and a nasopharyngeal or oropharyngeal swab from every participant. Additional blood draws and questionnaires over an approximately two-month period could optionally be provided by prospective study participants. Prospective study blood samples were shipped either frozen or at room temperature before DNA extraction. TCRbeta CDR3 regions were amplified from genomic DNA by means of the immunoSEQ Assay, a bias-controlled multiplex PCR. On the authors' methods: The number of nucleated cells in each sample was estimated from the amplification of reference gene primers within the assay. To quantify the absolute abundance of each unique TCRbeta CDR3 rearrangement, sequence reads were collapsed and filtered. Productive Simpson clonality was computed per sample as the square root of Simpson's diversity index over productive rearrangements. Sourced from immuneACCESS, this table was stored by TCRdb with only in-frame sequences that have V and J called. A share of the clones is absent; for the studies checked, an unresolved V gene accounts for under half, and the remainder has no known explanation. V, J and clone size were drawn from that table, and D and trimming were deduced from the DNA. This sample is represented by roughly 250,000 clones; about nine tenths of them were singletons. About 6% of the sample is in the top ten clones.

Recombination linked TRBV13 to TRBJ1-2, and possibly TRBD1, on 5 matching bases. The clonotype originates from a woman in her 30s with acute COVID-19. The sequencing input was PBMCs or T cells enriched from blood (not recorded which). The CDR3 region has the sequence CASSQSNRLGSYTF. The nucleotide sequence reads TGTGCCAGCAGCCAATCTAACAGGCTAGGGAGCTACACCTTC.